What follows describes a single T cell receptor beta chain. Its antigen is still unknown. This specimen belongs to a study of CD4+ T cells in melanoma. Findings and limits, study-wide: CD8+ T cell, macrophage and B cell function reportedly correlated with neoantigen-specific CD4+ T cells. Diverse differentiation states were reported for melanoma neoantigen-specific CD4+ T cells.

Using immunoSEQ multiplex PCR, the repertoire was profiled, and TCRdb retains in-frame clones only, with some absent. The sample consists of roughly 10,000 clones, under 65% of them appearing once. Deletions cut 0 bases from V and 1 base from J, with 6 bases between. Germline-derived CDR1 and CDR2 are KGHSH and LQKENI. This CDR3 region has 14 residues. This TCR derives from a human donor with melanoma. Sequenced sample: cells from a culture (not recorded whether cultured in vitro). The V and J genes are TRBV18 and TRBJ2-5, with D uncertain. CDR3 amino acids: CASSPPVSQETQYF. In nucleotides, the CDR3 is TGTGCCAGCTCACCACCCGTCTCCCAAGAGACCCAGTACTTC.